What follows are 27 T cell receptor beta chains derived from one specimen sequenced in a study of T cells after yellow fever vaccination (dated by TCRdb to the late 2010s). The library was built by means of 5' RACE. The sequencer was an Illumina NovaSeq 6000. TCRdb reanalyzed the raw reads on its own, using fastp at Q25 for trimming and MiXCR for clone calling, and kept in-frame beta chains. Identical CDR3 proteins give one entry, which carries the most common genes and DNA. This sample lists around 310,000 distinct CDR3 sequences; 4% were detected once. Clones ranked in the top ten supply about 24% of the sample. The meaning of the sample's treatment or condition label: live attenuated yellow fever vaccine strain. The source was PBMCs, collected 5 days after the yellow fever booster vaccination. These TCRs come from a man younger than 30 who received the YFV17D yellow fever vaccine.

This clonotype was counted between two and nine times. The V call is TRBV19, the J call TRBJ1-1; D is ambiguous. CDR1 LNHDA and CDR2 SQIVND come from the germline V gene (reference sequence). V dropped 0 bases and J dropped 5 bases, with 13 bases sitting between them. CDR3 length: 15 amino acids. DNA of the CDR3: TGTGCCAGTAGTATAGATGCAGGCCGGCGGACTGAAGCTTTCTTT. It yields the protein CASSIDAGRRTEAFF. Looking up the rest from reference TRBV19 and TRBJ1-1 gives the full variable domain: DGGITQSPKYLFRKEGQNVTLSCEQNLNHDAMYWYRQDPGQGLRLIYYSQIVNDFQKGDIAEGYSVSREKKESFPLTVTSAQKNPTAFYLCASSIDAGRRTEAFFGQGTRLTVV.

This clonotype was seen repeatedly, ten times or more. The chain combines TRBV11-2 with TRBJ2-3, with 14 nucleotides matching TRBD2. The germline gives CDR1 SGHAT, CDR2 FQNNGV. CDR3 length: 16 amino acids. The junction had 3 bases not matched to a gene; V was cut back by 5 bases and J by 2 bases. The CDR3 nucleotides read TGTGCCAGCAGCCAGACTAGCGGGGGGGTCACAGATACGCAGTATTTT. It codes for CASSQTSGGVTDTQYF.

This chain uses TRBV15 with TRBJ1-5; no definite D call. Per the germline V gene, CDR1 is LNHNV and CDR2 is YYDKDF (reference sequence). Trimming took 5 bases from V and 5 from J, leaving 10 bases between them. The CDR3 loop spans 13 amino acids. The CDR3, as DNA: TGTGCCACCAGCCTTAAGGAGTATCAGCCCCAGCATTTT. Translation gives CATSLKEYQPQHF.

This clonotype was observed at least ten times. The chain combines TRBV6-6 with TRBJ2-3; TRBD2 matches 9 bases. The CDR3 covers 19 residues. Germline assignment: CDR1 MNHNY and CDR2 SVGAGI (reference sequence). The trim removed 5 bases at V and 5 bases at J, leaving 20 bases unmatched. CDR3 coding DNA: TGTGCCAGCAGTACGTTCCCTTCTCGACAGGGACTAGCACAAGATACGCAGTATTTT. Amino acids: CASSTFPSRQGLAQDTQYF.

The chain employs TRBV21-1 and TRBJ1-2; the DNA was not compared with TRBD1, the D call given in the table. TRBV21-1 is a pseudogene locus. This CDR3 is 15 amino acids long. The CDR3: CASSPNRQPPGGYTF. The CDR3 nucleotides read TGTGCCAGCAGCCCGAATCGGCAGCCCCCGGGTGGCTACACCTTC.

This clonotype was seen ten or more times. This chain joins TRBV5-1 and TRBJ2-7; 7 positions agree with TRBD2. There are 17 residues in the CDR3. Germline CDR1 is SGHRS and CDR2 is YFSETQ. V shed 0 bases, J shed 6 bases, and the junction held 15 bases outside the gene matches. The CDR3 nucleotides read TGCGCCAGCAGCTTGGAGGTATCTAGCGGAGAACCTTGCGAGCAGTACTTC. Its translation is CASSLEVSSGEPCEQYF.

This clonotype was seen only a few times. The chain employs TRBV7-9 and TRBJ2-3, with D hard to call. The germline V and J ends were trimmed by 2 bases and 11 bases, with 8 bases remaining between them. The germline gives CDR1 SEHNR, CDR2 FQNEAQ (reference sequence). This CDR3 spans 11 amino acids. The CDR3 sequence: CASSLSGVQYF. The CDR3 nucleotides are TGTGCCAGCAGCTTATCGGGTGTGCAGTATTTT.

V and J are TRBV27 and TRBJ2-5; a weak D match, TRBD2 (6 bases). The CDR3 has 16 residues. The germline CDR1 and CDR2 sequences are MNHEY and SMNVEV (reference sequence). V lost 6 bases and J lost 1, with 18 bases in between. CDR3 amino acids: CASSPGTRAAQETQYF. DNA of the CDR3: TGTGCCAGCAGCCCCGGGACTCGCGCGGCCCAAGAGACCCAGTACTTC.

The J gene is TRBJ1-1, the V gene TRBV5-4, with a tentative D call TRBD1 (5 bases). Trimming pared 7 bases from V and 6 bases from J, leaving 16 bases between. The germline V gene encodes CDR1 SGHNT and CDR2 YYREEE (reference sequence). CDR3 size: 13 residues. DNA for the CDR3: TGTGCCAGCCACAAGGGGTTTGGGGCTGAAGCTTTCTTT. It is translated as CASHKGFGAEAFF.

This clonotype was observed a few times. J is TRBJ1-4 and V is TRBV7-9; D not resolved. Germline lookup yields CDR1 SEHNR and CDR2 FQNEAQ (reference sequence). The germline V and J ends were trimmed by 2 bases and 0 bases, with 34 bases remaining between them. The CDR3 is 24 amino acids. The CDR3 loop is CASSLSTWKNLVPNNRTTNEKLFF. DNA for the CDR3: TGTGCCAGCAGCTTATCTACATGGAAAAACCTCGTTCCAAATAACCGAACAACTAATGAAAAACTGTTTTTT.

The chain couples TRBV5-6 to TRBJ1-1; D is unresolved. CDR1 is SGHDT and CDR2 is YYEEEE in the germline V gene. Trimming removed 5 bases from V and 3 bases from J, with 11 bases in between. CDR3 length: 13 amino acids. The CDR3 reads CASSLGPHTEAFF. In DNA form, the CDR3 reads TGTGCCAGCAGTCTCGGTCCCCACACTGAAGCTTTCTTT.

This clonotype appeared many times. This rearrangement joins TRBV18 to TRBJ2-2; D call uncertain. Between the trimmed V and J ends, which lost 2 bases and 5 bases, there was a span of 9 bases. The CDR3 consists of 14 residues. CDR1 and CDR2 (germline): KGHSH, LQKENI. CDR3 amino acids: CASSPNTVTGELFF. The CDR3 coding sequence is TGTGCCAGCTCACCAAACACTGTAACCGGGGAGCTGTTTTTT. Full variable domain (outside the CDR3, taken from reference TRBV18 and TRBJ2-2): NAGVMQNPRHLVRRRGQEARLRCSPMKGHSHVYWYRQLPEEGLKFMVYLQKENIIDESGMPKERFSAEFPKEGPSILRIQQVVRGDSAAYFCASSPNTVTGELFFGEGSRLTVL.

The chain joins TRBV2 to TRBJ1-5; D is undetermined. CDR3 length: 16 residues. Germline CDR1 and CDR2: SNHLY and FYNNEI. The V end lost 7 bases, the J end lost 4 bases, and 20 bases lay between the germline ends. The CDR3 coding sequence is TGTGCCAGCATGGGCGAGGGCCGTGCCGGTAATCAGCCCCAGCATTTT. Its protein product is CASMGEGRAGNQPQHF.

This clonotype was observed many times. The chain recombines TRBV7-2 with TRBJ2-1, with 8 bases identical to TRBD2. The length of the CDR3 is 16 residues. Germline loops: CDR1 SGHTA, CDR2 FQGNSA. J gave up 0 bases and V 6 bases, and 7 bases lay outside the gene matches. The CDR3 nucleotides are TGTGCCAGCAGGGCGGGACTAGTCAGCTCCTACAATGAGCAGTTCTTC. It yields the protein CASRAGLVSSYNEQFF.

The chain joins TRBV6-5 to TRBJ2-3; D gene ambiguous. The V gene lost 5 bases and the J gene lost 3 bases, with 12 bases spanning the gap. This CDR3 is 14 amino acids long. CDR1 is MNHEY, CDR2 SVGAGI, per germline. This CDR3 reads CASSGLGSTDTQYF. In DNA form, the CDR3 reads TGTGCCAGCAGTGGGTTGGGGTCAACAGATACGCAGTATTTT.

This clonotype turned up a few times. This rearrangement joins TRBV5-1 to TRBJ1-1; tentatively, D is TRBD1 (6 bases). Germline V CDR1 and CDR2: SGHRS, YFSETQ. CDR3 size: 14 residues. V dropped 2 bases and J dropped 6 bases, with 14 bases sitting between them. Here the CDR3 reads CASSLLGGQAEAFF. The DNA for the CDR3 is TGCGCCAGCAGCTTACTAGGGGGGCAGGCTGAAGCTTTCTTT.

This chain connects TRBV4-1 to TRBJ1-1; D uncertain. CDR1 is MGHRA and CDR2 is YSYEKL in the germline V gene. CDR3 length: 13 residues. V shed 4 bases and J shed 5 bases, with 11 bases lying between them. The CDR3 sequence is CASSRQAGTEAFF. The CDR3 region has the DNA TGCGCCAGCAGCCGACAAGCGGGGACTGAAGCTTTCTTT.

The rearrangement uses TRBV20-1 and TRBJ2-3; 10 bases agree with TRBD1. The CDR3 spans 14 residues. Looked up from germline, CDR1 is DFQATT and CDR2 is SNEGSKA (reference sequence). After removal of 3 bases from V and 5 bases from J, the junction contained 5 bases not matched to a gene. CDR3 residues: CSASRQGAEDTQYF. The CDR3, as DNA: TGCAGTGCTAGCCGACAGGGGGCCGAAGATACGCAGTATTTT.

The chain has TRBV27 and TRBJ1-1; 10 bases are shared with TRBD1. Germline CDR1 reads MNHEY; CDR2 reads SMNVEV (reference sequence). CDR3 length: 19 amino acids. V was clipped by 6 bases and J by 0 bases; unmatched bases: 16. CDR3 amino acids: CASSPDLGQGIVLNTEAFF. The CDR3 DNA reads TGTGCCAGCAGCCCCGATCTGGGACAGGGGATCGTCCTGAACACTGAAGCTTTCTTT.

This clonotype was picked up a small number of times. This CDR3 reads CASSSGLAGGHPLKNIQYF. The CDR3 region has the DNA TGTGCCAGCAGCTCCGGACTAGCGGGGGGTCACCCGTTGAAAAACATTCAGTACTTC. This chain links TRBV11-2 with TRBJ2-4, with 14 bases that match TRBD2. The CDR3 has 19 amino acids. Germline CDR1 reads SGHAT; CDR2 reads FQNNGV. The V gene end was trimmed by 4 bases and the J gene end by 4 bases; junction bases not matched to a gene: 12.

The CDR3 protein is CASRHGVAGGYNEQFF. The CDR3 DNA sequence: TGTGCCAGCAGACACGGCGTAGCGGGGGGATACAATGAGCAGTTCTTC. The chain has TRBV5-4 and TRBJ2-1; 10 nucleotides match TRBD2. V lost 5 bases and J lost 4; bases outside the gene matches: 9. The CDR3 covers 16 residues. Germline CDR1 is SGHNT and CDR2 is YYREEE (reference sequence).

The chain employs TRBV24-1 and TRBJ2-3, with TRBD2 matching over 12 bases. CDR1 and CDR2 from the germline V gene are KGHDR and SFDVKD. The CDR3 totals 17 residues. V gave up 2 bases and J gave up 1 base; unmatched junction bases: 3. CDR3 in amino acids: CATSDWGTSGRTDTQYF. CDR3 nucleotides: TGTGCCACCAGTGATTGGGGGACTAGCGGGCGCACAGATACGCAGTATTTT.

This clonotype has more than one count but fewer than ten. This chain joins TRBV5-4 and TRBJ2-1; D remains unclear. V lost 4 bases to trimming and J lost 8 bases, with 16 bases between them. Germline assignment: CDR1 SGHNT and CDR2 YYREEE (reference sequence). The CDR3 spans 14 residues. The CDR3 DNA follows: TGTGCCAGCAGCCCGACCCCCTCTAGGGATGAGCAGTTCTTC. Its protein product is CASSPTPSRDEQFF. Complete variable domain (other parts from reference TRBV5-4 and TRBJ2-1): ETGVTQSPTHLIKTRGQQVTLRCSSQSGHNTVSWYQQALGQGPQFIFQYYREEENGRGNFPPRFSGLQFPNYSSELNVNALELDDSALYLCASSPTPSRDEQFFGPGTRLTVL.

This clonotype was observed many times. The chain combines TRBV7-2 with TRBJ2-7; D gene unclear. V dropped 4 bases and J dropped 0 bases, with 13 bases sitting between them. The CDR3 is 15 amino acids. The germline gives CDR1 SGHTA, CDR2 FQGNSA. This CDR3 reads CASSSTTENSYEQYF. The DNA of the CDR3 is TGTGCCAGCAGCTCCACGACGGAGAACTCCTACGAGCAGTACTTC.

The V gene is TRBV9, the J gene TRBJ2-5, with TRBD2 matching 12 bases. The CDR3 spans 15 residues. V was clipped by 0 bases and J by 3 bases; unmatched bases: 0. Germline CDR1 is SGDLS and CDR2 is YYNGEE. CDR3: CASSVGTSGEETQYF. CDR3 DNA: TGTGCCAGCAGCGTAGGGACTAGCGGGGAAGAGACCCAGTACTTC.

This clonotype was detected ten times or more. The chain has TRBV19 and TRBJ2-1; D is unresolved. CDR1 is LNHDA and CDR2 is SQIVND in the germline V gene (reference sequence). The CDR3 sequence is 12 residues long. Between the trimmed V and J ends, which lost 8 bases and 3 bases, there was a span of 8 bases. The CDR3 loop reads CASGRVYNEQFF. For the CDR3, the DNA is TGTGCCAGTGGACGGGTCTACAATGAGCAGTTCTTC.

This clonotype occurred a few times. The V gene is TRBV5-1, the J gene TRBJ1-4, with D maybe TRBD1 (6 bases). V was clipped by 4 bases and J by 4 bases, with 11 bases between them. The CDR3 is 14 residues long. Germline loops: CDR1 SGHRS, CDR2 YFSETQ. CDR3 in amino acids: CASSRDTNNEKLFF. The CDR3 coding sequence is TGCGCCAGCAGCCGGGACACCAATAATGAAAAACTGTTTTTT.